This T cell receptor beta chain was captured by sequencing in a study of T cell repertoires in cytomegalovirus infection. Study context: Shared public TCR beta signatures pointed to both CMV infection and a matching HLA type. Study findings and constraints: Identification of carriers of CMV plus the relevant HLA was performed using cumulative public TCR beta family frequency.

TCRdb called the reads again in MiXCR, with one record for every CDR3 protein. The sample includes approximately 700,000 distinct CDR3 sequences, roughly 35% of them seen just once. The CDR3 contains 16 residues. The germline V gene encodes CDR1 SNHLY and CDR2 FYNNEI. V was cut by 5 bases and J by 5 bases, with 18 bases left in between. On this clonotype: Antigen: not known.

The specimen sequenced was PBMCs. The chain has TRBV2 and TRBJ1-4; a possible D gene is TRBD1 (6 bases). This TCR came from a human donor in good health (CMV status not recorded). Some clones in this sample may be carry-over from other donors' samples. The CDR3 protein is CASSYRPTGTNEKLFF. The CDR3 region has the DNA TGTGCCAGCAGTTACCGACCTACAGGGACGAATGAAAAACTGTTTTTT.